This is a list of T cell receptor beta chains from one sample in a study of cytomegalovirus exposure and HLA in healthy donors. Profiled with immunoSEQ multiplex PCR; TCRdb holds only in-frame clones, not every one. The table has some 120,000 clones, about four fifths seen once. The specimen was PBMCs. The receptor source for this set is a young man in good health and CMV-seronegative. The CDR3 runs from the conserved cysteine through the conserved F or W. Each record gives: V gene, J gene, clone size, D gene, CDR3 protein, CDR3 DNA. A D gene is named only where the DNA matches it firmly. A clone size is listed for some rows: how often the clone was seen (once, few, many), or a class if it is expanded.

V gene: TRBV4-2; J gene: TRBJ2-5; clone size: NA; D gene: TRBD2; CDR3 protein: CASSLLAGGEETQYF; CDR3 DNA: TGTGCCAGCAGCCTGCTAGCGGGGGGGGAAGAGACCCAGTACTTC
V gene: TRBV25-1; J gene: TRBJ1-1; clone size: NA; D gene: TRBD1; CDR3 protein: CASSEPGQANTEAFF; CDR3 DNA: TGTGCCAGCAGTGAACCGGGACAGGCTAACACTGAAGCTTTCTTT
V gene: TRBV28; J gene: TRBJ1-6; clone size: NA; D gene: NA; CDR3 protein: CASSFAGSPLHF; CDR3 DNA: TGTGCCAGCAGTTTTGCCGGGTCACCCCTCCACTTT
V gene: TRBV5-4; J gene: TRBJ2-5; clone size: NA; D gene: TRBD2; CDR3 protein: CASSWRTERGKETQYF; CDR3 DNA: TGTGCCAGCAGCTGGAGGACTGAGCGGGGGAAAGAGACCCAGTACTTC
V gene: TRBV15; J gene: TRBJ2-1; clone size: NA; D gene: TRBD2; CDR3 protein: CATSGPGLATYNEQFF; CDR3 DNA: TGTGCCACCAGCGGTCCGGGACTAGCGACTTACAATGAGCAGTTCTTC
V gene: TRBV4-3; J gene: TRBJ2-7; clone size: NA; D gene: TRBD2; CDR3 protein: CASSQPGLAGVYEQYF; CDR3 DNA: TGCGCCAGCAGCCAGCCGGGACTAGCGGGAGTCTACGAGCAGTACTTC
V gene: TRBV4-3; J gene: TRBJ2-2; clone size: NA; D gene: NA; CDR3 protein: CASSQYLGTGELFF; CDR3 DNA: TGCGCCAGCAGCCAATATCTCGGCACCGGGGAGCTGTTTTTT
V gene: TRBV19; J gene: TRBJ1-6; clone size: NA; D gene: NA; CDR3 protein: CATQRQPGFNSPLHF; CDR3 DNA: TGTGCCACACAACGGCAACCCGGGTTTAATTCACCCCTCCACTTT
V gene: TRBV6-1; J gene: TRBJ2-5; clone size: NA; D gene: NA; CDR3 protein: CASRTGEVETQYF; CDR3 DNA: TGTGCCAGCAGGACGGGAGAAGTAGAGACCCAGTACTTC
V gene: TRBV19; J gene: TRBJ1-1; clone size: NA; D gene: TRBD1; CDR3 protein: CASSIVRGLSEAFF; CDR3 DNA: TGTGCCAGTAGTATTGTTAGGGGGCTCTCTGAAGCTTTCTTT
V gene: TRBV6-1; J gene: TRBJ1-1; clone size: NA; D gene: TRBD1; CDR3 protein: CASSEYTGVSTEAFF; CDR3 DNA: TGTGCCAGCAGTGAATATACAGGGGTAAGCACTGAAGCTTTCTTT
V gene: TRBV28; J gene: TRBJ2-5; clone size: NA; D gene: TRBD2; CDR3 protein: CASSFRQGTSGGEQYF; CDR3 DNA: TGTGCCAGCAGTTTTCGACAGGGGACTAGCGGAGGGGAGCAGTACTTC
V gene: TRBV5-5; J gene: TRBJ1-5; clone size: once; D gene: NA; CDR3 protein: CASTSSPTSNQPQHF; CDR3 DNA: TGTGCCAGCACCTCCTCTCCTACTAGCAATCAGCCCCAGCATTTT
V gene: TRBV5-1; J gene: TRBJ1-5; clone size: NA; D gene: NA; CDR3 protein: CASSLEGVSSNQPQHF; CDR3 DNA: TGCGCCAGCAGCTTGGAGGGGGTTTCGAGCAATCAGCCCCAGCATTTT
V gene: TRBV9; J gene: TRBJ1-6; clone size: NA; D gene: TRBD1; CDR3 protein: CASSAGTASYNSPLHF; CDR3 DNA: TGTGCCAGCAGCGCAGGGACAGCGTCCTATAATTCACCCCTCCACTTT
V gene: TRBV2; J gene: TRBJ1-6; clone size: NA; D gene: NA; CDR3 protein: CASSPSQGSWGSPLHF; CDR3 DNA: TGTGCCAGCAGTCCATCTCAGGGGTCTTGGGGTTCACCCCTCCACTTT
V gene: TRBV10-3; J gene: TRBJ2-3; clone size: NA; D gene: NA; CDR3 protein: CAISVRQGFSTDTQYF; CDR3 DNA: TGTGCCATCAGTGTAAGGCAGGGTTTCAGCACAGATACGCAGTATTTT
V gene: TRBV7-8; J gene: TRBJ2-1; clone size: once; D gene: TRBD2; CDR3 protein: CASNLFSGSRDEQFF; CDR3 DNA: TGTGCCAGCAACCTTTTTAGCGGGAGTAGAGATGAGCAGTTCTTC
V gene: TRBV5-8; J gene: TRBJ2-7; clone size: NA; D gene: TRBD1; CDR3 protein: CASRDRVPYEQYF; CDR3 DNA: TGTGCCAGCAGAGACAGGGTCCCCTACGAGCAGTACTTC
V gene: TRBV29-1; J gene: TRBJ1-6; clone size: NA; D gene: TRBD1; CDR3 protein: CSVRDRGSPLHF; CDR3 DNA: TGCAGCGTTCGGGACAGGGGTTCACCCCTCCACTTT
V gene: TRBV28; J gene: TRBJ2-7; clone size: NA; D gene: TRBD1; CDR3 protein: CASSQTGGVDEQYF; CDR3 DNA: TGTGCCAGCAGTCAGACAGGGGGCGTTGACGAGCAGTACTTC
V gene: TRBV4-1; J gene: TRBJ1-1; clone size: NA; D gene: NA; CDR3 protein: CASSPGMNTEAFF; CDR3 DNA: TGCGCCAGCAGCCCTGGCATGAACACTGAAGCTTTCTTT
V gene: TRBV7-2; J gene: TRBJ2-1; clone size: NA; D gene: NA; CDR3 protein: CASSVPSGVPVF; CDR3 DNA: TGTGCCAGCAGCGTACCCAGCGGCGTCCCCGTCTTC
V gene: TRBV19; J gene: TRBJ1-2; clone size: once; D gene: NA; CDR3 protein: CASSPGGRLYGYTF; CDR3 DNA: TGTGCCAGTAGCCCGGGGGGGCGGCTCTATGGCTACACCTTC
V gene: TRBV4-3; J gene: TRBJ1-6; clone size: NA; D gene: NA; CDR3 protein: CASSQEAGYNSPLHF; CDR3 DNA: TGCGCCAGCAGCCAAGAGGCAGGTTATAATTCACCCCTCCACTTT
V gene: TRBV28; J gene: TRBJ1-1; clone size: NA; D gene: NA; CDR3 protein: CASSLGQYGTEAFF; CDR3 DNA: TGTGCCAGCAGTTTGGGCCAGTACGGCACTGAAGCTTTCTTT
V gene: TRBV15; J gene: TRBJ1-4; clone size: NA; D gene: NA; CDR3 protein: CATSSDTNMWEESEKLFF; CDR3 DNA: TGTGCCACCAGCAGTGATACTAATATGTGGGAGGAGAGTGAAAAACTGTTTTTT
V gene: TRBV11-2; J gene: TRBJ1-2; clone size: NA; D gene: TRBD1; CDR3 protein: CASSPPGTGIMAYGYTF; CDR3 DNA: TGTGCCAGCAGCCCTCCCGGGACAGGGATCATGGCGTATGGCTACACCTTC
V gene: TRBV6-1; J gene: TRBJ2-3; clone size: NA; D gene: NA; CDR3 protein: CASSLLATDTQYF; CDR3 DNA: TGTGCCAGCAGCCTACTAGCTACAGATACGCAGTATTTT
V gene: TRBV28; J gene: TRBJ1-5; clone size: NA; D gene: TRBD1; CDR3 protein: CASSLSPRRGYQPQHF; CDR3 DNA: TGTGCCAGCAGTTTATCCCCTCGCAGGGGGTATCAGCCCCAGCATTTT
V gene: TRBV7-6; J gene: TRBJ2-3; clone size: NA; D gene: TRBD2; CDR3 protein: CASSFNSGGALDTQYF; CDR3 DNA: TGTGCCAGCAGCTTTAATAGCGGGGGGGCCTTAGATACGCAGTATTTT
V gene: TRBV5-1; J gene: TRBJ2-1; clone size: NA; D gene: TRBD2; CDR3 protein: CASSSLAGGRAGDEQFF; CDR3 DNA: TGCGCCAGCAGCTCACTAGCGGGGGGCCGCGCGGGGGATGAGCAGTTCTTC